The entry below gives a single T cell receptor (beta chain) sequence along with its context. Its antigen remains undetermined. Base qualities are missing; no much larger clone stands one base away. The same CDR3 can be traced to other DNA sequences in this sample. In total, just over 650 healthy bone marrow donors made up the cohort. At the time of sampling, every cohort member was nominally healthy, though immune exposures that went unrecorded were likely present. The donor tested CMV seropositive and was one of the 289 seropositive cohort members. Each donor provided a peripheral blood sample, and peripheral blood mononuclear cells were used for TCR beta sequencing. The Qiagen DNeasy Blood Extraction Kit was used to extract genomic DNA from the blood cell samples. This record belongs to a study of cytomegalovirus exposure and HLA in healthy donors (dated 2017 in TCRdb). About the investigation overall: An earlier analysis of roughly 500 of the donors reported approximately 290 Gb of sequence data and more than 90 million unique TCR beta sequences from 150 million to 200 million T cells. Approximately 300 gigabases of sequencing data and 70 million to 100 million unique TCR sequences were included in an early release covering around 600 HLA-typed donors. Of the roughly 420 genotyped donors, 81% were placed in the genetic ancestry cluster associated with self-reported Caucasian donors. The study was designed to test whether signatures of past pathogen exposure could be identified by cataloging public T cell receptors. The T cell repertoires of 550 to 850 subjects were profiled by immunosequencing and related to cytomegalovirus serostatus. Along with the approximately 670-subject first cohort, a separate validation cohort of over a hundred different subjects was used. High-throughput TCR immunosequencing, statistical association of individual TCRs with disease status, and machine learning were combined to predict cytomegalovirus infection status. A later analysis re-examined previously published TCR beta repertoires from more than 600 donors and added high-resolution HLA genotyping to investigate patterns of TCR occurrence. In the later analysis, no new phenotypic data were used to find candidate immune exposures; instead, reliance was placed on TCR beta sequences and their occurrence across donors. An earlier analysis of fewer than 700 of the donors applied high-throughput TCR beta sequencing to assess whether each TCR beta V gene segment acted as functional or pseudogenic. Alongside the repertoire data, information on donor age, sex, ethnicity and CMV serostatus was compiled. Genome-wide SNP genotypes for about 65% of the roughly 670 donors were used in a later genetic analysis, which treated that subset as a discovery cohort. Every discovery cohort repertoire had been produced on one sequencing platform. Class I and class II HLA loci were covered by the typing at four-digit resolution. Typing coverage varied by locus: roughly 629-640 donors for A, B, C, DRB1 and DQB1; 522 for DQA1; over 600 for DPA1; approximately 450 for DPB1. About 5 DR-DQ haplotypes were handled as single units for association and clustering, since linkage in the cohort was strong. Among roughly 400 genotyped donors of the cohort, an average of roughly 240,000 unique TCR beta nucleotide sequences were sequenced per donor, around 18% of them non-productive.

Library preparation was by the immunoSEQ multiplex PCR assay. A mixture of 60 forward primers for TCR Vbeta segments and 13 reverse primers for TCR Jbeta segments was used in the multiplex PCR. A multiplex PCR assay on genomic DNA amplified the CDR3 region of rearranged TCR beta genes. The Illumina HiSeq System was used to sequence the amplified TCR beta libraries as 87-base-pair reads. In the original analysis: Across the roughly 670 repertoires, a later analysis counted 78 million or so unique TCR beta chains, 9.5 million to 12 million of which were shared by at least two donors. Raw reads were error-corrected and collapsed into unique sequences with a nearest-neighbor algorithm that merged closely related sequences to remove PCR and sequencing errors. V, D and J gene segments were assigned by aligning CDR3 sequences to IMGT reference sequences. For a sequence to be retained, a match of at least six nucleotides was required to both a V gene segment and a J gene segment. Rearrangements were called productive when the CDR3 lacked stop codons and stayed in frame with V and J; all others were non-productive. CDR3 was defined according to IMGT convention as the region running from the second conserved V-encoded cysteine to the conserved J-encoded phenylalanine. Sequences without an unambiguous match to a single V gene segment were excluded from the earlier analysis of 587 of the donors. In an earlier analysis of 450 to 750 of the donors, a V segment was called functional when productive rearrangements were above 56.7%, and segregating when the standard deviation between donors exceeded 5%. A statistical classification framework was developed to diagnose cytomegalovirus status using the catalog of TCR beta chain sequences. In a later analysis, V and J genes were assigned by comparing TCR nucleotide sequences against IMGT/GENE-DB human TR gene sequences. In a later analysis, CDR3 sequences and most-parsimonious VDJ recombination scenarios were assigned using the TCRdist pipeline. In a later analysis, each TCR beta chain was defined by its CDR3 amino acid sequence together with its V-gene family, and reads lacking a unique V-gene family were excluded. A later analysis removed over 500 highly shared, low-generation-probability nucleotide sequences to deal with suspected cross-contamination and a sequencing artifact. A later analysis calculated a clonal expansion index for each public chain from normalized within-repertoire ranks of inferred template counts. Generation probabilities in a later analysis came from a VDJ recombination model fitted to out-of-frame rearrangements, and those results were checked against IGoR. Hypergeometric tests were used in a later analysis to score TCR-TCR, TCR-HLA and TCR-CMV co-occurrence, with a repertoire-size bias correction applied to the TCR pairs. A later analysis estimated false discovery rates by permuting HLA or CMV assignments 20 times. In a later analysis, co-occurring TCRs were grouped with DBSCAN, and TCRdist sequence similarity was added when clustering was performed within HLA-allele-positive subsets. Co-occurrence clustering excluded repertoires with fewer than 30,000 or more than 120,000 public chains, plus five with anomalous nucleotide sharing. What TCRdb holds here is the immuneACCESS table cut down to in-frame rearrangements. Part of the clones is not present; checked against another copy, under half of the missing clones reflect an unresolved V gene, and the others are unexplained. The V and J calls and clone size are taken from that table; D and trimming were inferred from the DNA. This sample lists 200,000 or so clones; more than 75% were detected once. The ten largest clones take up under 7.5% of the sample.

Trimming removed 2 bases from V and 8 bases from J; the gene matches leave 20 bases unexplained. The CDR3 has 20 amino acids, counting the end cysteine and phenylalanine. Of the read, only the CDR3 DNA is kept; its 60 bases are in frame from base 1. CDR1 MNHNS and CDR2 SASEGT are derived from the germline V gene. Overall results and qualifications from the work: In this cohort, only TCR beta chains were sequenced, and detectable features were limited by the absence of alpha or paired-chain data. The only immune exposure information available for the cohort was CMV serostatus. According to the authors, the approach could potentially be generalized to other disease states and immunological phenotypes. Because counts were too low, roughly 18 rarely observed V segments, including chromosome 9 orphons, were left out of the earlier analysis of several hundred of the donors. The presence/absence analyses assumed that sequencing depth was roughly uniform across donors, and that assumption may not be true. A few of the identified cytomegalovirus-associated TCR beta chains were confirmed in vitro to be specific for cytomegalovirus antigens. A further reported finding was that TCR beta sequences accurately predicted the HLA-A and HLA-B alleles for most subjects in the first cohort. In a later analysis, TCR association rates were found to vary across HLA loci, with the most associated TCRs seen for DRB1 alleles and the fewest for HLA-C alleles. Some IMGT-functional V segments, including TRBV6-2 and TRBV6-3, could not be distinguished by the 87-base-pair reads and were therefore excluded. A later genetic analysis reported fewer N-insertions in productive TCRs among donors in an Asian-associated ancestry cluster than the roughly 690-donor mean. Most TCR sequences were seen in very few donors, while some public TCRs were found in many individuals. In both the original and validation cohorts, the classifier was reported to diagnose cytomegalovirus status with high specificity and sensitivity. In the study, approximately 160 TCR beta chains were listed as associated with cytomegalovirus. Strong co-occurrence of HLA alleles, especially DR and DQ, made assigning TCR associations to individual alleles difficult. An earlier analysis of 450 to 750 of the donors showed that most TCR beta V segments appeared in productive rearrangements either about 87% or about 30% of the time, which broadly matched IMGT annotations. V-gene and J-gene trimming of TCR beta chains was associated with a missense DCLRE1C variant in a later genetic analysis, and the association was replicated in an independent cohort. In a later analysis, HLA-associated TCR beta chains showed more clonal expansion and lower generation probabilities than non-associated chains that were equally common. Because HLA typing was unavailable for some donors at each locus, only the typed subset was used in association tests. A cluster of highly shared sequence variants was judged likely to represent a technical artifact of the sequencing pipeline. Linkage disequilibrium might explain the correlated functional status among segregating V segments, but an unknown experimental factor could not be ruled out. A later analysis associated around 16,000 TCR beta sequences with specific HLA alleles at a false discovery rate of 0.05. Several of the top co-occurrence clusters appeared to be linked to parvovirus B19, influenza, CMV and Epstein-Barr virus, according to a later analysis. A later analysis found that most CMV-associated TCR beta chains appeared HLA-restricted, with HLA associations seemingly driven largely by CMV exposure.

Material for sequencing was PBMCs. The V and J genes are TRBV6-1 and TRBJ2-3; 12 nucleotides in the junction match TRBD2. This clonotype was obtained from a woman aged 45-60 years in good health and CMV-seropositive. The DNA sequence is as follows: TGTGCCAGCAGTGAAAGTTTGCGGGCTAGCGGGGGGGGGCCCGGGGTTACGCAGTATTTT. This codes for CASSESLRASGGGPGVTQYF.